This T cell receptor beta chain is drawn from a study of CD8 T cells in ankylosing spondylitis. MiXCR, run by TCRdb on the 5' RACE reads, gives a single entry per CDR3 protein. The data hold 20,000 to 30,000 distinct CDR3 sequences, with under 3% observed a single time. CDR1 is SGDLS and CDR2 is YYNGEE in the germline V gene. The CDR3 is 16 amino acids. Trimming removed 0 bases from V and 8 bases from J, with 19 bases in between. This clonotype appeared many times. Sequencing used blood, either unsorted or a sorted T cell fraction (not recorded which). This clonotype was obtained from a female donor with ankylosing spondylitis or in good health (not recorded which). The chain joins TRBV9 to TRBJ2-3; D may be TRBD1 (5 bases). CDR3 DNA sequence: TGTGCCAGCAGCGTAGATGTGGCGGCAGTCCAGGGTACGCAGTATTTT. Encoded protein: CASSVDVAAVQGTQYF. The full variable domain, its missing parts supplied by reference TRBV9 and TRBJ2-3, is DSGVTQTPKHLITATGQRVTLRCSPRSGDLSVYWYQQSLDQGLQFLIQYYNGEERAKGNILERFSAQQFPDLHSELNLSSLELGDSALYFCASSVDVAAVQGTQYFGPGTRLTVL.